This TCR beta chain appears in the sequencing data of a study of OX40 agonist ivuxolimab in advanced cancers. Looking at the study overall: Participants averaged about 60 years of age (range about 23 to 80) and were less than 85% male.

General study findings and limits: Low clonal expansion, among the lowest seen, marked partial responders at 0.1-3.0 mg/kg. In CD8+ T cells, expanded clones were on average more numerous than in CD4+.

TCRdb keeps only in-frame clones here, not all; method: immunoSEQ multiplex PCR. The repertoire holds over 85,000 clones, with approximately 90% as singletons. V lost 2 bases and J 4 bases, leaving 11 bases between the germline ends. The CDR3 extends over 14 amino acids. The germline V gene has CDR1 LNHDA and CDR2 SQIVND (reference sequence). The sample holds one count of this clone. Its specificity is not known. Sequences were derived from CD4+ or CD8+ T cells sorted from blood, sampled in a trial of the OX40 agonist ivuxolimab. The rearrangement joins TRBV19 to TRBJ2-5; TRBD1 might be the D (6 bases). This TCR came from an adult with an advanced solid tumor such as melanoma, head and neck, liver or kidney cancer. CDR3 coding DNA: TGTGCCAGTAGTATAAGGGGGACGGGAGAGACCCAGTACTTC. Translated: CASSIRGTGETQYF.